This entry describes one T cell receptor (beta chain). Its specificity is not known. An end of the junction does not agree with germline; a read error may underlie this. Germline-derived CDR1 and CDR2 are SQVTM and ANQGSEA. The CDR3 contains 13 residues. Every TCR beta cDNA library bore unique molecular identifiers. TCRdb processed the PCR reads anew with MiXCR; each CDR3 protein has one entry. The sample carries roughly 800,000 distinct CDR3 sequences, about 50% recorded once. This specimen comes from a study of post-analysis software for immune sequencing data. Across the whole study: The cohort encompassed relapsing-remitting, secondary progressive and progressive-relapsing multiple sclerosis disease courses. The study's findings and limits: There were five TRBV segments more frequent in patients than controls, and TRBV5-6, TRBV5-1 and TRBV20-1 were among them.

Sequencing input: blood. The V and J genes are TRBV29-1 and TRBJ2-7; TRBD1 matches at 10 bases. The sequence came from a girl aged 10-17 years with multiple sclerosis. CDR3 loop: CGVVGDRGYEQYF. CDR3 sequence (DNA): TGCGGCGTTGTCGGGGACAGGGGCTACGAGCAGTACTTC.